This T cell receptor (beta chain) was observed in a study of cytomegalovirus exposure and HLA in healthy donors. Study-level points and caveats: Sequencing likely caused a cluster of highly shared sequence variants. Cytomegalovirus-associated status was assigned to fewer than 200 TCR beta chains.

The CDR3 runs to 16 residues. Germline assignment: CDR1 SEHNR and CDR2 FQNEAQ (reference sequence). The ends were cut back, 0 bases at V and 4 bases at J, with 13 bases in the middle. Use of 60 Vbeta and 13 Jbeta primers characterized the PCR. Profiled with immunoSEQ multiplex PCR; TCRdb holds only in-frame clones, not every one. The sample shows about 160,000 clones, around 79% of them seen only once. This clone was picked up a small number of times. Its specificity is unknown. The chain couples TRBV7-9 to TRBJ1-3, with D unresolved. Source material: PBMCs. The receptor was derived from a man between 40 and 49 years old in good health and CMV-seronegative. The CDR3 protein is CASSLAAGVKGNTIYF. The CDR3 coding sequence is TGTGCCAGCAGCTTAGCAGCCGGGGTAAAAGGAAACACCATATATTTT.